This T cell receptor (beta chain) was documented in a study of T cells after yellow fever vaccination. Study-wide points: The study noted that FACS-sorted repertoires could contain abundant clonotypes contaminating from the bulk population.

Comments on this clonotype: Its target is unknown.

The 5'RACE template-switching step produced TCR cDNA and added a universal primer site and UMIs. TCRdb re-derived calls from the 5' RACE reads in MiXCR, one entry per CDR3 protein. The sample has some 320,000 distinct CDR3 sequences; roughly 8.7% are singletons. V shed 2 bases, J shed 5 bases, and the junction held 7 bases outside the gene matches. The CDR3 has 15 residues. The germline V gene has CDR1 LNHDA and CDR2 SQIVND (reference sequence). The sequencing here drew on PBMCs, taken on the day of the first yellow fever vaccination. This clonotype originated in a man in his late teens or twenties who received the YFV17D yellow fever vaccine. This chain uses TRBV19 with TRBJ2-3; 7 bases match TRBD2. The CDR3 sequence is CASSITLARRDTQYF. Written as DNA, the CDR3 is TGTGCCAGTAGTATAACACTAGCGAGGAGAGATACGCAGTATTTT.